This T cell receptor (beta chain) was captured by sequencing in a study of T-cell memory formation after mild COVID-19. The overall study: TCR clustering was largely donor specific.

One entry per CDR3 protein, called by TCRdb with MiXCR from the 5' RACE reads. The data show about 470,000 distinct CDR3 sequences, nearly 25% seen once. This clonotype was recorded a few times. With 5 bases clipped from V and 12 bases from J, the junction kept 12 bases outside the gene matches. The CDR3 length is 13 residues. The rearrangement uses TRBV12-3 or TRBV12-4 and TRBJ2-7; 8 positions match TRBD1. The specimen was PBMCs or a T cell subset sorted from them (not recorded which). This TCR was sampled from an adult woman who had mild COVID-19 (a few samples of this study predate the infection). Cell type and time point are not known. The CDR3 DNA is TGTGCCAGCAGTCTCTCCCGGGACAGGTATAGGTACTTC. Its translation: CASSLSRDRYRYF.